Listed here are 27 T cell receptor beta chains from one sample, sequenced in a study of blood T cell repertoires in COVID-19. Generated by immunoSEQ multiplex PCR, the TCRdb table keeps only in-frame clones and is missing some. Of fewer than 250,000 clones listed, almost 85% are singletons. What was sequenced was peripheral blood. The receptors come from a man aged 50-60 years with acute or convalescent COVID-19.

This chain uses TRBV4-1 with TRBJ2-7; no definite D call. In germline, CDR1 is MGHRA, CDR2 YSYEKL. This CDR3 is built from 17 residues. Trimming left V 1 base short and J 2 bases short, with 18 bases between. As DNA, the CDR3 is TGCGCCAGCAGCCAAGGAGACGGTCGCGGCAGAGCCTACGAGCAGTACTTC. Protein sequence: CASSQGDGRGRAYEQYF.

This clone was counted between two and nine times. This rearrangement joins TRBV7-9 to TRBJ1-5, with D perhaps matching TRBD1 (5 bases). This CDR3 contains 13 residues. The V end was cut by 6 bases, the J end by 10 bases, with 16 bases between. Germline CDR1 reads SEHNR; CDR2 reads FQNEAQ (reference sequence). The CDR3 sequence: CASRIDGTYPQHF. The CDR3 coding sequence is TGTGCCAGCAGAATCGATGGGACTTATCCCCAGCATTTT.

The CDR3 reads CASNRDRFESPPQHF. In nucleotides, the CDR3 is TGTGCCAGCAATCGGGACAGATTTGAATCTCCGCCCCAGCATTTT. V is TRBV28 and J is TRBJ1-5, with 7 bases aligning to TRBD1. V lost 7 bases, J lost 9 bases, and 15 bases stayed unmatched. The CDR3 has 15 amino acids. The germline gives CDR1 MDHEN, CDR2 SYDVKM.

The chain carries TRBV4-2 and TRBJ2-7, with 8 bases that match TRBD1. Per the germline V gene, CDR1 is LGHNA and CDR2 is YNFKEQ. The CDR3 extends over 14 amino acids. The J segment lost 0 bases and the V segment lost 3 bases, leaving 1 base of the junction unmatched. CDR3 sequence reads: CASSQGQASYEQYF. The CDR3 DNA is TGTGCCAGCAGCCAGGGACAGGCCTCCTACGAGCAGTACTTC.

This sequence joins TRBV27 and TRBJ1-2, with D possibly being TRBD1 (6 bases). Trimming stripped 2 bases from V and 5 bases from J, with 9 bases between. Germline V gene lookup returns CDR1 MNHEY and CDR2 SMNVEV (reference sequence). The CDR3 runs 13 residues. DNA of the CDR3: TGTGCCAGCAGTTTAGGGGGCAGATATGGCTACACCTTC. Its translation: CASSLGGRYGYTF.

This clone has a single count. The V call is TRBV27, the J call TRBJ2-5, with a weak D call TRBD1 (6 bases). CDR1 MNHEY and CDR2 SMNVEV come from the germline V gene (reference sequence). The CDR3 runs 14 residues. V was trimmed by 6 bases and J by 1 base, leaving 12 bases between them. For the CDR3, the DNA is TGTGCCAGCAGCGCTCAGACAGGCCAAGAGACCCAGTACTTC. Translating gives CASSAQTGQETQYF.

V gene TRBV24-1 combines with J gene TRBJ2-1; D not resolved. The V gene's germline CDR1 is KGHDR and CDR2 SFDVKD. The CDR3 contains 14 residues. V lost 4 bases and J 6 bases, leaving 12 bases between the germline ends. DNA for the CDR3: TGTGCCACCAGTGAAAAATTACTCCCCAATGAGCAGTTCTTC. This gives the protein CATSEKLLPNEQFF.

The chain links TRBV28 to TRBJ2-7, with D possibly being TRBD2 (6 bases). The CDR3 extends over 14 amino acids. V lost 6 bases and J lost 4, with 16 bases in between. The germline gives CDR1 MDHEN, CDR2 SYDVKM. The CDR3 region has the DNA TGTGCCAGCAGGGGGGGAGGATGGAGATACGAGCAGTACTTC. This encodes CASRGGGWRYEQYF.

J is TRBJ2-1 and V is TRBV5-8; D may be TRBD2 (6 bases). Germline V lookup: CDR1 SGHTS, CDR2 YDEGEE. There are 14 residues in the CDR3. The V and J ends lost 0 bases and 10 bases respectively, with 14 bases between them. The CDR3 loop reads CASSLGDFTPEQFF. In nucleotides, the CDR3 is TGTGCCAGCAGCTTGGGGGACTTCACACCCGAGCAGTTCTTC.

The V gene is TRBV6-1, the J gene TRBJ1-2; D call uncertain. From germline, CDR1 is MNHNS and CDR2 SASEGT. This CDR3 is built from 14 residues. Trimming took off 2 bases at V and 2 bases at J, with 9 bases between the two ends. The CDR3 DNA sequence: TGTGCCAGCAGTGAAAACAGACTAAACTATGGCTACACCTTC. Encoded protein: CASSENRLNYGYTF.

The J gene is TRBJ1-1, the V gene TRBV6-5; TRBD1 is a possible D gene (5 bases). Germline-derived CDR1 and CDR2 are MNHEY and SVGAGI. This CDR3 contains 14 residues. The V gene lost 6 bases and the J gene lost 1 base, with 12 bases spanning the gap. CDR3 region: CASRAGGWNTEAFF. The DNA of the CDR3 is TGTGCCAGCAGGGCGGGGGGGTGGAACACTGAAGCTTTCTTT.

J is TRBJ1-1 and V is TRBV18; unclear D gene. This CDR3 contains 14 residues. From germline, CDR1 is KGHSH and CDR2 LQKENI. Trimming took 2 bases from V and 4 from J, leaving 11 bases between them. This CDR3 reads CASSPTLEGTEAFF. DNA of the CDR3: TGTGCCAGCTCACCAACCCTAGAAGGCACTGAAGCTTTCTTT. The full variable domain, rest sourced from reference TRBV18 and TRBJ1-1, is NAGVMQNPRHLVRRRGQEARLRCSPMKGHSHVYWYRQLPEEGLKFMVYLQKENIIDESGMPKERFSAEFPKEGPSILRIQQVVRGDSAAYFCASSPTLEGTEAFFGQGTRLTVV.

The V gene is TRBV19, the J gene TRBJ2-3; 14 positions match TRBD2. J gave up 3 bases and V 6 bases, and 5 bases lay outside the gene matches. Germline-derived CDR1 and CDR2 are LNHDA and SQIVND (reference sequence). The CDR3 sequence is 16 residues long. The CDR3: CASSQGLAGGTDTQYF. The CDR3 DNA reads TGTGCCAGTAGCCAAGGACTAGCGGGAGGTACAGATACGCAGTATTTT.

The CDR3 DNA reads TGTGCCAGCAGTTCCAGGGTGGGTGGCTACACCTTC. Translation: CASSSRVGGYTF. The chain has TRBV27 and TRBJ1-2; TRBD1 is a possible D gene (5 bases). The germline CDR1 and CDR2 sequences are MNHEY and SMNVEV (reference sequence). Trimming removed 4 bases at V and 7 bases at J, with 10 bases between. The CDR3 loop spans 12 amino acids.

The V and J genes are TRBV19 and TRBJ1-2, with TRBD1 matching over 7 bases. Trimming removed 7 bases from V and 7 bases from J; junction bases left unmatched: 12. This CDR3 spans 14 amino acids. Germline-derived CDR1 and CDR2 are LNHDA and SQIVND (reference sequence). CDR3 bases: TGTGCCAGTACCTGGGCCCGACAGGGCATTGGCTACACCTTC. It codes for CASTWARQGIGYTF.

This clone was counted once. This sequence joins TRBV27 and TRBJ2-1, with D maybe TRBD2 (5 bases). The V gene's germline CDR1 is MNHEY and CDR2 SMNVEV (reference sequence). Deletions cut 1 base from V and 0 bases from J, with 10 bases between. This CDR3 has 16 amino acids. The CDR3 bases are TGTGCCAGCAGTTTATTGGCCAGCGGCTCCTACAATGAGCAGTTCTTC. It codes for CASSLLASGSYNEQFF.

V usage is TRBV2 and J usage is TRBJ1-2; D is uncertain. The germline V gene encodes CDR1 SNHLY and CDR2 FYNNEI. V lost 4 bases and J lost 8, with 11 bases in between. This CDR3 comprises 12 residues. DNA for the CDR3: TGTGCCAGCAGTGTTGTTCCACGGGGCTACACCTTC. This encodes CASSVVPRGYTF.

The chain recombines TRBV6-2 or TRBV6-3 with TRBJ1-1; tentatively, D is TRBD1 (5 bases). V lost 2 bases and J lost 1, with 8 bases in between. The CDR3 length is 14 residues. Germline CDR1 and CDR2: MNHEY and SVGEGT. CDR3 in amino acids: CASSYIGQNTEAFF. The CDR3 bases are TGTGCCAGCAGTTACATAGGACAGAACACTGAAGCTTTCTTT.

This clone has only one observation. The chain carries TRBV5-1 and TRBJ1-2; the D is unclear. The CDR3 has 13 amino acids. CDR1 SGHRS and CDR2 YFSETQ come from the germline V gene. Trimming shortened V by 1 base and J by 3 bases, and 7 bases separated the two germline ends. The CDR3 sequence is CASSLSADYGYTF. CDR3 in DNA: TGCGCCAGCAGCTTGAGCGCGGACTATGGCTACACCTTC. The variable domain in full, completed from reference TRBV5-1 and TRBJ1-2, reads KAGVTQTPRYLIKTRGQQVTLSCSPISGHRSVSWYQQTPGQGLQFLFEYFSETQRNKGNFPGRFSGRQFSNSRSEMNVSTLELGDSALYLCASSLSADYGYTFGSGTRLTVV.

The CDR3, as DNA: TGTGCCAGCGTAAAGACGGTGCGGGAGACCCAGTACTTC. It codes for CASVKTVRETQYF. J is TRBJ2-5 and V is TRBV6-5, with D unclear. This CDR3 contains 13 residues. Trimming pared 8 bases from V and 5 bases from J, leaving 15 bases between. The germline V gene encodes CDR1 MNHEY and CDR2 SVGAGI.

V gene TRBV3-1 (or the pseudogene TRBV3-2) combines with J gene TRBJ1-6; 7 nucleotides align to TRBD1. Trimming at V came to 0 bases and at J to 5 bases, leaving 4 bases not matched to a gene. Germline CDR1 LGHDT, CDR2 YNNKEL (reference sequence). The length of the CDR3 is 16 residues. The CDR3 bases are TGTGCCAGCAGCCAAGATCGGGACAGAAATAATTCACCCCTCCACTTT. As protein: CASSQDRDRNNSPLHF.

The chain has TRBV19 and TRBJ2-2; the match to TRBD1 covers 10 bases. Germline lookup yields CDR1 LNHDA and CDR2 SQIVND (reference sequence). The CDR3 is made up of 19 amino acids. Trimming cost V 1 base and J 4 bases; bases outside gene matches: 12. CDR3: CASSIAAAGTGVATGELFF. Written as DNA, the CDR3 is TGTGCCAGTAGTATAGCGGCGGCCGGGACAGGGGTTGCCACCGGGGAGCTGTTTTTT.

The CDR3 DNA sequence: TGTGCCAGTACAGGGGGCGGAAACACCATATATTTT. It specifies CASTGGGNTIYF. The chain uses TRBV11-2 and TRBJ1-3, with TRBD1 identical over 9 bases. The CDR3 spans 12 residues. Per germline, CDR1 SGHAT and CDR2 FQNNGV. Unmatched junction bases numbered 1, after V lost 9 bases and J lost 4 bases.

J is TRBJ2-5 and V is TRBV5-1, with 7 nucleotides matching TRBD1. The CDR3 runs to 15 residues. CDR1 and CDR2 from the germline V gene are SGHRS and YFSETQ. V trimming: 0 bases; J trimming: 5 bases; junction bases outside the gene matches: 7. The CDR3 bases are TGCGCCAGCAGCTTGGGACAGGGCCCTCGGGAGACCCAGTACTTC. Protein sequence: CASSLGQGPRETQYF.

The chain carries TRBV4-1 and TRBJ1-1, with 7 bases that match TRBD1. Trimming took 5 bases from V and 1 from J; bases not matched to a gene: 10. Germline lookup yields CDR1 MGHRA and CDR2 YSYEKL. The CDR3 is made up of 16 amino acids. The CDR3 loop reads CASSTLQGTGNTEAFF. The CDR3 region has the DNA TGCGCCAGCAGCACCCTACAGGGGACGGGGAACACTGAAGCTTTCTTT.

The chain recombines TRBV18 with TRBJ2-5; 10 bases align to TRBD2. CDR3 size: 14 residues. V dropped 1 base and J dropped 4; count of bases not matched to a gene: 0. Per the germline V gene, CDR1 is KGHSH and CDR2 is LQKENI. The CDR3 protein is CASSPLAGGETQYF. Written as DNA, the CDR3 is TGTGCCAGCTCACCACTAGCGGGAGGAGAGACCCAGTACTTC.

This clone was counted ten times or more. The junction does not match germline at one end; this may be a read error. The chain couples TRBV9 to TRBJ1-1, with TRBD1 as a possible D gene (6 bases). CDR1 SGDLS and CDR2 YYNGEE come from the germline V gene. The CDR3 consists of 12 residues. The CDR3 nucleotides are TGTGCCAGCAGCGCGTGGGACACCGAAGCTTTCTTT. Encoded protein: CASSAWDTEAFF.